This T cell receptor (beta chain) derives from a study of graft-versus-host responses after intestinal transplantation. The junction had 11 bases not matched to a gene; V was cut back by 5 bases and J by 4 bases. In germline, CDR1 is SEHNR, CDR2 FQNEAQ (reference sequence). This CDR3 contains 16 residues. With regard to this clone: Its antigen remains unknown.

Study-wide findings and caveats: Some GvH clones appeared in ileal mucosa or blood before recipient bone marrow. Early post-transplant HvG declines tracked with peak circulating GvH clone levels.

Clones were sequenced by immunoSEQ multiplex PCR, and TCRdb holds only the in-frame ones, with some missing. The sample lists tens of thousands of clones, roughly four fifths occurring once. The clonotype originates from a human donor who received an intestinal transplant. Specimen: unstimulated CD8+ T cells sorted from spleen or lymph node cells, collected before intestinal transplant. The chain combines TRBV7-9 with TRBJ1-3; 7 bases fit TRBD1. CDR3 residues: CASSRNTGALGNTIYF. The CDR3 DNA is TGTGCCAGCAGCCGCAATACAGGGGCACTGGGAAACACCATATATTTT.